A single sample is the source of the 32 T cell receptor beta chains below, sequenced in a study of T-cell reconstitution after alpha-beta-depleted transplantation in children. Molecular barcoding with unique molecular identifiers was used for the TCRbeta library. Each CDR3 protein gets one entry after TCRdb re-called the PCR reads with MiXCR. In the table there are around 380,000 distinct CDR3 sequences, roughly a tenth of which are singletons. The sequencing used PBMCs from the stem cell graft donor, collected from the stem cell graft. The receptors were sampled from a human donor who donated a stem cell graft to a child with acute myeloid leukemia.

In its sample, this clonotype was seen a few times. The chain recombines TRBV11-2 with TRBJ2-5; 10 bases fit TRBD2. This CDR3 is built from 17 residues. Losses at the gene ends were 4 bases for V and 5 bases for J; bases not matched to a gene: 13. The germline gives CDR1 SGHAT, CDR2 FQNNGV. Here the CDR3 reads CASSSSQAGGPRETQYF. As DNA, the CDR3 is TGTGCCAGCAGCTCATCCCAAGCGGGGGGGCCACGGGAGACCCAGTACTTC.

This clonotype was seen repeatedly, ten times or more. CDR3 region: CASSRGVGANVLTF. The CDR3 bases are TGTGCCAGCAGCCGCGGGGTGGGGGCCAACGTCCTGACTTTC. This rearrangement joins TRBV7-3 to TRBJ2-6; perhaps TRBD2 as D (6 bases). The ends were cut back, 5 bases at V and 4 bases at J, with 9 bases in the middle. The germline V gene has CDR1 SGHTA and CDR2 FQGTGA. The CDR3 covers 14 residues.

This clonotype was counted at least ten times. The chain recombines TRBV12-3 or TRBV12-4 with TRBJ2-2; 7 positions match TRBD1. The CDR3 spans 15 residues. Unmatched junction bases numbered 4, after V lost 3 bases and J lost 3 bases. CDR3 region: CASSLRQGDTGELFF. In DNA form, the CDR3 reads TGTGCCAGCAGTTTGCGACAGGGCGACACCGGGGAGCTGTTTTTT.

This chain joins TRBV7-3 and TRBJ2-1, with 9 bases fitting TRBD2. Trimming cost V 5 bases and J 2 bases; bases outside gene matches: 7. Looked up from germline, CDR1 is SGHTA and CDR2 is FQGTGA. The CDR3 spans 16 residues. CDR3 coding DNA: TGTGCCAGCAGCCCAACGACTAGCGGACCCTACAATGAGCAGTTCTTC. This sequence encodes CASSPTTSGPYNEQFF.

This clonotype was seen repeatedly, ten times or more. The chain combines TRBV29-1 with TRBJ1-1; D is unresolved. Trimming left V 4 bases short and J 5 bases short, with 11 bases between. There are 12 residues in the CDR3. CDR1 is SQVTM, CDR2 ANQGSEA, per germline. Here the CDR3 reads CSVVLGATEAFF. CDR3 in DNA: TGCAGCGTTGTACTAGGTGCTACTGAAGCTTTCTTT.

This clonotype showed up many times. The chain combines TRBV20-1 with TRBJ2-5, with TRBD2 identical over 8 bases. The V segment lost 6 bases and the J segment 3 bases; nucleotides outside the gene matches: 6. The CDR3 loop spans 13 amino acids. Germline V gene lookup returns CDR1 DFQATT and CDR2 SNEGSKA (reference sequence). The CDR3 region has the DNA TGCAGTGCCGGGGGGGGAGCCGAAGAGACCCAGTACTTC. Translated: CSAGGGAEETQYF.

This clonotype was recorded a few times. This chain uses TRBV12-3 or TRBV12-4 with TRBJ1-2; D is possibly TRBD1 (6 bases). This CDR3 has 11 amino acids. The V end was cut by 8 bases, the J end by 2 bases, with 6 bases between. The CDR3 sequence is CASGQNYGYTF. For the CDR3, the DNA is TGTGCCAGCGGACAGAACTATGGCTACACCTTC.

A few counts support this clonotype. This chain uses TRBV30 with TRBJ2-5; D is possibly TRBD1 (5 bases). CDR1 GTSNPN and CDR2 SVGIG come from the germline V gene (reference sequence). V was trimmed by 6 bases and J by 1 base, leaving 12 bases between them. This CDR3 comprises 13 residues. The CDR3 DNA sequence: TGTGCCTGCATGACAGACTTCCAAGAGACCCAGTACTTC. It translates to CACMTDFQETQYF.

The genes are TRBV12-3 or TRBV12-4 and TRBJ1-3, with D perhaps matching TRBD1 (5 bases). The CDR3 contains 13 residues. V was cut by 10 bases and J by 4 bases, with 14 bases left in between. The CDR3 nucleotides read TGTGCCAATCGGGGCGCTTCGGGAAACACCATATATTTT. Translated: CANRGASGNTIYF.

In its sample, this clonotype was seen a few times. The chain combines TRBV20-1 with TRBJ1-6; no reliable D call. The CDR3 runs to 15 residues. The germline CDR1 and CDR2 sequences are DFQATT and SNEGSKA (reference sequence). V shed 3 bases and J shed 0 bases, with 9 bases lying between them. CDR3 bases: TGCAGTGCTAGGGGTAGGGACTCCTATAATTCACCCCTCCACTTT. Translation: CSARGRDSYNSPLHF.

The table lists this clonotype with a few counts. This sequence joins TRBV12-3 or TRBV12-4 and TRBJ2-3; D remains ambiguous. The CDR3 covers 14 residues. Trimming shortened V by 3 bases and J by 3 bases, and 10 bases separated the two germline ends. The CDR3 sequence is CASSLLVGTDTQYF. Here the CDR3 DNA reads TGTGCCAGCAGTTTGCTAGTTGGTACAGATACGCAGTATTTT.

The V call is TRBV10-2, the J call TRBJ2-7, with no clear D. Germline CDR1 WSHSY, CDR2 SAAADI. The CDR3 is made up of 13 amino acids. The V end was cut by 2 bases, the J end by 0 bases, with 5 bases between. In DNA, the CDR3 is TGCGCCAGCAGTGAGCGGAACTCCTACGAGCAGTACGTC. Translated, it gives CASSERNSYEQYV.

The chain is built from TRBV4-2 and TRBJ2-3, with unresolved D. The CDR3 totals 15 residues. CDR1 is LGHNA and CDR2 is YNFKEQ in the germline V gene. V was pared by 6 bases and J by 6 bases, with 19 bases between. The DNA for the CDR3 is TGTGCCAGCAGAAGATCTAGTGCGGTGTGGGATACGCAGTATTTT. Amino acid sequence: CASRRSSAVWDTQYF.

This clonotype was detected many times. The V call is TRBV5-1, the J call TRBJ1-5; D might be TRBD1 (5 bases). CDR3 size: 15 residues. Germline values: CDR1 SGHRS, CDR2 YFSETQ. Trimming left V 0 bases short and J 5 bases short, with 12 bases between. The CDR3 loop reads CASSLEGGGYQPQHF. In DNA form, the CDR3 reads TGCGCCAGCAGCTTGGAGGGTGGGGGATATCAGCCCCAGCATTTT.

This chain connects TRBV6-5 to TRBJ2-1; D possibly corresponds to TRBD1 (6 bases). Germline V lookup: CDR1 MNHEY, CDR2 SVGAGI. Trimming took off 2 bases at V and 4 bases at J, with 12 bases between the two ends. The CDR3 has 15 residues. The CDR3, as DNA: TGTGCCAGCAGTTACGGGGGCAACTCGTACAATGAGCAGTTCTTC. It encodes CASSYGGNSYNEQFF.

The chain is built from TRBV7-9 and TRBJ2-2; no reliable D call. The V and J ends lost 3 bases and 3 bases respectively, with 8 bases between them. The CDR3 length is 14 residues. CDR1 is SEHNR, CDR2 FQNEAQ, per germline (reference sequence). The CDR3 coding sequence is TGTGCCAGCAGCTTCTACGGAGACACCGGGGAGCTGTTTTTT. Its translation is CASSFYGDTGELFF.

This clonotype was seen a handful of times. The rearrangement uses TRBV3-1 and TRBJ2-1, with a tentative D call TRBD2 (5 bases). The germline gives CDR1 LGHDT, CDR2 YNNKEL (reference sequence). This CDR3 is built from 15 residues. V lost 4 bases and J 6 bases, leaving 16 bases between the germline ends. CDR3 bases: TGTGCCAGCAGCCTTAGGACTCCGGGGTCCAATGAGCAGTTCTTC. Amino acid sequence: CASSLRTPGSNEQFF.

This clonotype was counted a few times. CDR3 nucleotides: TGCGCCAGCAGCTTGGGAGGTTGGCGGGGGGGAAACAATGAGCAGTTCTTC. Protein sequence: CASSLGGWRGGNNEQFF. The V and J genes are TRBV5-1 and TRBJ2-1; TRBD2 matches at 9 bases. From germline, CDR1 is SGHRS and CDR2 YFSETQ. Trimming at V came to 0 bases and at J to 5 bases, leaving 9 bases not matched to a gene. The CDR3 spans 17 residues. The whole variable domain, remainder taken from reference TRBV5-1 and TRBJ2-1, is KAGVTQTPRYLIKTRGQQVTLSCSPISGHRSVSWYQQTPGQGLQFLFEYFSETQRNKGNFPGRFSGRQFSNSRSEMNVSTLELGDSALYLCASSLGGWRGGNNEQFFGPGTRLTVL.

The DNA for the CDR3 is TGTGCCAGCCTAGAGGGACTAGCGCCCTACAATGAGCAGTTCTTC. Translation: CASLEGLAPYNEQFF. The V and J genes are TRBV7-2 and TRBJ2-1; 10 positions agree with TRBD2. Germline CDR1 reads SGHTA; CDR2 reads FQGNSA. Trimming removed 8 bases from V and 2 bases from J; junction bases left unmatched: 6. The CDR3 length is 15 residues.

There are a few counts of this clonotype. The V and J genes are TRBV20-1 and TRBJ2-3; D not certain. CDR1 is DFQATT, CDR2 SNEGSKA, per germline (reference sequence). The CDR3 covers 14 residues. V was cut by 3 bases and J by 1 base, with 11 bases left in between. CDR3 sequence (DNA): TGCAGTGCTAGTACGTCTACAGGCACAGATACGCAGTATTTT. Translated, it gives CSASTSTGTDTQYF.

The chain links TRBV29-1 to TRBJ2-2, with a tentative D call TRBD2 (5 bases). From germline, CDR1 is SQVTM and CDR2 ANQGSEA. V lost 3 bases to trimming and J lost 4 bases, with 15 bases between them. This CDR3 is 15 amino acids long. CDR3 in DNA: TGCAGCGTTGAGCGGACTGCCCCGGGCACCGGGGAGCTGTTTTTT. Amino acids: CSVERTAPGTGELFF.

This clonotype was seen at least ten times. V gene TRBV6-1 combines with J gene TRBJ2-1; 9 nucleotides agree with TRBD2. In germline, CDR1 is MNHNS, CDR2 SASEGT. The V segment lost 4 bases and the J segment 5 bases; nucleotides outside the gene matches: 6. The CDR3 is 15 amino acids. The CDR3 bases are TGTGCCAGCAGTGGGCTAGCGGGACGGAACAATGAGCAGTTCTTC. It codes for CASSGLAGRNNEQFF.

Many counts were recorded for this clonotype. The chain joins TRBV28 to TRBJ2-5; TRBD1 matches 11 bases. Germline lookup yields CDR1 MDHEN and CDR2 SYDVKM. The junction had 6 bases not matched to a gene; V was cut back by 8 bases and J by 7 bases. The CDR3 sequence is 13 residues long. The CDR3 DNA reads as TGTGCCAGCCAGGGACAGGGGGAGGTGACCCAGTACTTC. It encodes CASQGQGEVTQYF.

This clonotype turned up a few times. The V and J genes are TRBV20-1 and TRBJ2-2; possibly TRBD2 for D (6 bases). Germline CDR1 reads DFQATT; CDR2 reads SNEGSKA (reference sequence). The CDR3 is 13 residues long. The germline V and J ends were trimmed by 3 bases and 3 bases, with 8 bases remaining between them. Here the CDR3 reads CSASGSYTGELFF. CDR3 sequence (DNA): TGCAGTGCTAGCGGGAGCTACACCGGGGAGCTGTTTTTT.

This clonotype was counted only a few times. The chain is built from TRBV12-3 or TRBV12-4 and TRBJ1-3; maybe TRBD1 (6 bases). V was pared by 4 bases and J by 0 bases, with 16 bases between. CDR3 length equals 17 residues. The CDR3 nucleotides are TGTGCCAGCAGTTACTTCGACAGGATGAGCTCTGGAAACACCATATATTTT. Translating it yields CASSYFDRMSSGNTIYF.

V usage is TRBV15 and J usage is TRBJ2-3, with TRBD2 matching over 11 bases. Germline V lookup: CDR1 LNHNV, CDR2 YYDKDF (reference sequence). V lost 4 bases to trimming and J lost 6 bases; unmatched junction nucleotides: 12. The CDR3 extends over 17 amino acids. The CDR3 protein is CATSTDYSGRAGDTQYF. CDR3 bases: TGTGCCACCAGCACTGATTATAGCGGGAGGGCCGGGGATACGCAGTATTTT.

This chain joins TRBV6-5 and TRBJ2-4; the match to TRBD2 covers 14 bases. Germline V gene sequence: CDR1 MNHEY, CDR2 SVGAGI. V lost 2 bases, J lost 8 bases, and 5 bases stayed unmatched. The CDR3 contains 16 residues. CDR3 protein: CASSYGTSGSLDIQYF. CDR3 DNA: TGTGCCAGCAGTTACGGGACTAGCGGGAGTTTGGACATTCAGTACTTC.

Only a few counts were recorded for this clonotype. This rearrangement joins TRBV12-3 or TRBV12-4 to TRBJ2-3; no reliable D call. The CDR3 has 12 residues. V was pared by 6 bases and J by 5 bases, with 9 bases between. The chain's CDR3 is CASSQPIDTQYF. CDR3 DNA: TGTGCCAGCAGCCAGCCAATAGATACGCAGTATTTT.

Regarding this clonotype: This may be a read error: a much more frequent sequence differs by one nucleotide. This chain joins TRBV7-3 and TRBJ1-1; no firm D call. The CDR3 covers 13 residues. Germline V CDR1 and CDR2: SGHTA, FQGTGA. V was cut by 2 bases and J by 1 base, with 5 bases left in between. CDR3 sequence: CASSLLANTEAFF. The DNA for the CDR3 is TGTGCCAGCAGCTTACTGGCGAACACTGAAGCTTTCTTT.

This sequence joins TRBV7-2 and TRBJ1-2; a possible D gene is TRBD1 (6 bases). The CDR3 spans 15 residues. Trimming removed 5 bases from V and 5 bases from J, with 18 bases in between. The V gene's germline CDR1 is SGHTA and CDR2 FQGNSA. CDR3 bases: TGTGCCAGCAGCAGCGCTCGGACAGTCGTATATGGCTACACCTTC. As protein: CASSSARTVVYGYTF. The whole variable domain, remainder taken from reference TRBV7-2 and TRBJ1-2, is GAGVSQSPSNKVTEKGKDVELRCDPISGHTALYWYRQSLGQGLEFLIYFQGNSAPDKSGLPSDRFSAERTGGSVSTLTIQRTQQEDSAVYLCASSSARTVVYGYTFGSGTRLTVV.

There are a few counts of this clonotype. The rearrangement uses TRBV11-2 and TRBJ2-6; the D is unclear. The germline CDR1 and CDR2 sequences are SGHAT and FQNNGV. V lost 5 bases and J 0 bases, leaving 14 bases between the germline ends. There are 17 residues in the CDR3. The CDR3 sequence is CASSTDRRISGANVLTF. CDR3 in DNA: TGTGCCAGCAGCACCGACCGACGGATCTCTGGGGCCAACGTCCTGACTTTC.

This rearrangement joins TRBV5-1 to TRBJ2-3; 10 nucleotides align to TRBD1. In germline, CDR1 is SGHRS, CDR2 YFSETQ. Unmatched junction bases numbered 13, after V lost 5 bases and J lost 4 bases. The CDR3 runs 17 residues. The CDR3 nucleotides read TGCGCCAGCAGTTCTCCGCATACGGGACAGGGGTCAGATACGCAGTATTTT. Translating it yields CASSSPHTGQGSDTQYF.